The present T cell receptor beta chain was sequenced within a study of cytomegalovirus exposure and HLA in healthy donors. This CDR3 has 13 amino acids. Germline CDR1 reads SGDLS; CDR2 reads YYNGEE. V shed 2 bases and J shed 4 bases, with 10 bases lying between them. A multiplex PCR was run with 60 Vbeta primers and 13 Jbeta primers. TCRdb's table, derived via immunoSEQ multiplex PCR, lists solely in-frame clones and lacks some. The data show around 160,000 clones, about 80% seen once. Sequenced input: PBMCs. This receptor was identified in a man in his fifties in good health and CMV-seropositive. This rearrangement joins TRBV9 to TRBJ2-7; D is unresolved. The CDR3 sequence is CASSVSSAYEQYF. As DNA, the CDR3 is TGTGCCAGCAGCGTTTCCAGCGCATACGAGCAGTACTTC.